This T cell receptor (beta chain) was identified in a study of cytomegalovirus exposure and HLA in healthy donors. Overall study: HLA-typed donors were the source of 86 million or so unique TCRs held in an early data release.

In regard to this clone: Its cognate antigen is unknown.

Study-level points and caveats: Among TCR beta chains of equal frequency, HLA-associated ones were more clonally expanded in a later analysis. A later analysis appeared to link common viral pathogens to several of the most significant clusters.

Vbeta (60) and Jbeta (13) primers were used in the PCR. The data were produced by immunoSEQ multiplex PCR, yet TCRdb's version contains in-frame clones alone and is incomplete. The sample holds roughly 150,000 clones, around 80% seen once. The germline CDR1 and CDR2 sequences are SGHRS and YFSETQ. The V gene end was trimmed by 5 bases and the J gene end by 3 bases; junction bases not matched to a gene: 11. This CDR3 is 16 amino acids long. The chain is built from TRBV5-1 and TRBJ2-1; 7 bases agree with TRBD2. The receptor was derived from a man aged 18 to 30 in good health and CMV-seropositive. Sequencing was done on a sample of PBMCs. The CDR3 protein is CASRNGTTRIYNEQFF. CDR3 coding DNA: TGCGCCAGCAGGAACGGGACTACGCGAATCTACAATGAGCAGTTCTTC.